The 12 T cell receptor beta chains in this list originate from one sample, sequenced in a study of T cell responses to AZD1222 COVID-19 vaccine (dated by TCRdb to the early 2020s). The receptor library was made with the immunoSEQ multiplex PCR assay. Not all clones reach the TCRdb copy of this immuneACCESS table, which keeps in-frame sequences only. Checked studies attribute under half of the gap to unresolved V genes and leave the rest unexplained. This sample gives 130,000 to 150,000 clones in total; approximately 92% of them show up just once. In total, the top ten clones hold roughly 1.7% of the sample. What the time point label conveys for this sample: baseline before first vaccination. The sample here was peripheral blood, taken on day 0 of AZD1222 vaccination. Receptors were obtained from an adult in good health.

The chain recombines TRBV27 with TRBJ1-2, with 7 bases aligning to TRBD1. CDR3 size: 13 residues. V shed 6 bases and J 4 bases; nucleotides not matched to a gene: 5. In germline, CDR1 is MNHEY, CDR2 SMNVEV (reference sequence). For the CDR3, the DNA is TGTGCCAGCAGAGGACAGGCGGTCTATGGCTACACCTTC. Translation: CASRGQAVYGYTF.

V and J are TRBV19 and TRBJ1-1; possibly TRBD1 for D (6 bases). CDR1 is LNHDA, CDR2 SQIVND, per germline (reference sequence). The CDR3 has 14 residues. Trimming removed 4 bases at V and 10 bases at J, with 19 bases between. CDR3 region: CASSSLDRLRIAFF. The DNA of the CDR3 is TGTGCCAGTAGTAGTTTGGACAGATTGAGAATAGCTTTCTTT. The full variable domain, its missing parts supplied by reference TRBV19 and TRBJ1-1, is DGGITQSPKYLFRKEGQNVTLSCEQNLNHDAMYWYRQDPGQGLRLIYYSQIVNDFQKGDIAEGYSVSREKKESFPLTVTSAQKNPTAFYLCASSSLDRLRIAFFGQGTRLTVV.

The CDR3 reads CASSWGPSSYNEQFF. The CDR3 DNA sequence: TGTGCCAGCAGCTGGGGGCCGAGCTCCTACAATGAGCAGTTCTTC. This chain links TRBV11-2 with TRBJ2-1; perhaps TRBD1 as D (6 bases). This CDR3 spans 15 amino acids. Per germline, CDR1 SGHAT and CDR2 FQNNGV. Trimming stripped 4 bases from V and 0 bases from J, with 10 bases between.

The chain joins TRBV7-9 to TRBJ1-5; D remains unclear. The germline V and J ends were trimmed by 2 bases and 0 bases, with 8 bases remaining between them. The CDR3 length is 15 residues. CDR1 SEHNR and CDR2 FQNEAQ come from the germline V gene (reference sequence). Here the CDR3 reads CASSLYDGSNQPQHF. CDR3 nucleotides: TGTGCCAGCAGCTTATACGACGGTAGCAATCAGCCCCAGCATTTT.

The chain is built from TRBV14 and TRBJ2-1, with 11 bases lining up with TRBD2. From germline, CDR1 is SGHDN and CDR2 FVKESK. The junction had 3 bases not matched to a gene; V was cut back by 5 bases and J by 0 bases. CDR3 length equals 16 residues. The CDR3 coding sequence is TGTGCCAGCAGCTCTCTAGCGGGAGGCTCCTACAATGAGCAGTTCTTC. Protein product: CASSSLAGGSYNEQFF.

The chain carries TRBV30 and TRBJ2-7; the D call may be TRBD1 or TRBD2 (5 bases each). V was clipped by 3 bases and J by 2 bases, with 14 bases between them. The CDR3 is 14 residues long. Germline V CDR1 and CDR2: GTSNPN, SVGIG (reference sequence). CDR3 residues: CAWSQGTATYEQYF. CDR3 bases: TGTGCCTGGAGCCAAGGGACGGCCACCTACGAGCAGTACTTC.

The genes are TRBV18 and TRBJ2-5; D call uncertain. CDR1 and CDR2 (germline): KGHSH, LQKENI. With 1 base removed from V and 5 bases from J, the gap between germline ends came to 5 bases. CDR3 length equals 12 residues. CDR3 DNA sequence: TGTGCCAGCTCACCACGAGAGGAGACCCAGTACTTC. Translated: CASSPREETQYF.

This chain links TRBV6-5 with TRBJ1-6; D unclear. Deletions cut 0 bases from V and 8 bases from J, with 11 bases between. Germline lookup yields CDR1 MNHEY and CDR2 SVGAGI. The CDR3 is made up of 15 amino acids. The CDR3 DNA is TGTGCCAGCAGTTACTCTCCCAGGCGAGATTCACCCCTCCACTTT. The encoded protein is CASSYSPRRDSPLHF.

The chain uses TRBV10-3 and TRBJ1-2; D possibly corresponds to TRBD1 (5 bases). The ends were cut back, 0 bases at V and 8 bases at J, with 16 bases in the middle. Germline CDR1 is ENHRY and CDR2 is SYGVKD. This CDR3 contains 15 residues. CDR3 DNA: TGTGCCATCAGTGAGTCCTTCAGACAGTCTCGCGGCTACACCTTC. Translating it yields CAISESFRQSRGYTF.

V and J are TRBV3-1 (or the pseudogene TRBV3-2) and TRBJ1-4; D not resolved. CDR1 is LGHDT and CDR2 is YNNKEL in the germline V gene (reference sequence). Trimming shortened V by 4 bases and J by 5 bases, and 14 bases separated the two germline ends. The CDR3 spans 15 residues. The CDR3: CASSRRPSLNEKLFF. CDR3 nucleotides: TGTGCCAGCAGCCGAAGGCCCTCCTTAAATGAAAAACTGTTTTTT.

This chain uses TRBV7-9 with TRBJ2-1, with 9 bases lining up with TRBD1. The junction had 8 bases not matched to a gene; V was cut back by 8 bases and J by 6 bases. Germline CDR1 is SEHNR and CDR2 is FQNEAQ (reference sequence). This CDR3 is built from 14 residues. CDR3 sequence: CASGKQGAVNEQFF. CDR3 nucleotide sequence: TGTGCCAGCGGAAAACAGGGGGCAGTCAATGAGCAGTTCTTC.

The CDR3 DNA follows: TGTGCCAGCGGAATATCCGAGCAGTACTTC. Amino acids: CASGISEQYF. The rearrangement links TRBV6-5 to TRBJ2-7; no clear D gene. Germline V gene sequence: CDR1 MNHEY, CDR2 SVGAGI. The length of the CDR3 is 10 residues. The V end was cut by 8 bases, the J end by 6 bases, with 8 bases between.